This TCR beta chain stems from a study of T cell changes during pregnancy in multiple sclerosis. Measured with immunoSEQ multiplex PCR; TCRdb has only the in-frame clones, and not every one. The table shows about 55,000 clones, with roughly 94% occurring only once. CDR1 MNHNS and CDR2 SASEGT come from the germline V gene. Trimming removed 8 bases from V and 3 bases from J, with 17 bases in between. The CDR3 sequence is 14 residues long. The sequences come from CD8+ T cells from peripheral blood mononuclear cells, collected after pregnancy. The gene calls are TRBV6-1 and TRBJ2-7; possible D gene TRBD2, 6 bases. The source of this sequence is a female donor with multiple sclerosis, enrolled in a pregnancy study. CDR3 coding DNA: TGTGCCAGCGGCAAATTCAGGGACTTCTACGAGCAGTACTTC. Encoded protein: CASGKFRDFYEQYF.